This TCR beta chain was identified in a study of T cell changes during pregnancy in multiple sclerosis. Repertoires were generated with immunoSEQ multiplex PCR, while TCRdb's copy carries only in-frame clones and drops some. The sample has about 40,000 clones, roughly 88% seen once. The germline V gene has CDR1 SNHLY and CDR2 FYNNEI. This CDR3 comprises 18 residues. Trimming left V 3 bases short and J 6 bases short, with 24 bases between. The rearrangement joins TRBV2 to TRBJ1-5; TRBD1 is a possible D gene (5 bases). The TCR comes from a female donor with multiple sclerosis, enrolled in a pregnancy study. Sample: PBMCs (not recorded whether the cells were cultured). The CDR3 DNA is TGTGCCAGCAGTGATCAGTCTCTGGTAGGGGAAACGGCTCAGCCCCAGCATTTT. Its translation is CASSDQSLVGETAQPQHF.